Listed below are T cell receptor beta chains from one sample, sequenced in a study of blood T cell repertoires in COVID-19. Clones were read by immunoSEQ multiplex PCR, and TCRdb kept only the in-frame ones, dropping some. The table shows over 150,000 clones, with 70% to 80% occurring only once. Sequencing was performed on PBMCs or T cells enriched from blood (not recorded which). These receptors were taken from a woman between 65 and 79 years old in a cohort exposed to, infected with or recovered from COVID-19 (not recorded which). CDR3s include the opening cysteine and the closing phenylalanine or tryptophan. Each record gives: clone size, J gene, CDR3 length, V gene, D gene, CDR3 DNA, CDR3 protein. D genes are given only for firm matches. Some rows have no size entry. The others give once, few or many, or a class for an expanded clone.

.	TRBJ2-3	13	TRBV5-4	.	TGTGCCAGCAGTTCTTCCCGGGCAGATACGCAGTATTTT	CASSSSRADTQYF
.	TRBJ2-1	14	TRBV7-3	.	TGTGCCAGCAGCGCCCAGGCTTGGTACAATGAGCAGTTCTTC	CASSAQAWYNEQFF
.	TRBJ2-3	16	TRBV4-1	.	TGCGCCAGCACTCCTGGGGGGGCCTTAATCTCAGATACGCAGTATTTT	CASTPGGALISDTQYF
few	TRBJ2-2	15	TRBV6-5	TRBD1	TGTGCCAGCATTCGACAGGGCTTGAACACCGGGGAGCTGTTTTTT	CASIRQGLNTGELFF
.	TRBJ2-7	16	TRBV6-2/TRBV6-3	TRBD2	TGTGCCAGCAGTTACCTAGCGGGAGGGTTTGCCTACGAGCAGTACTTC	CASSYLAGGFAYEQYF
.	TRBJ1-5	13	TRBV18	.	TGTGCCAGCTCACTCAATATAGAGCAGCCCCAGCATTTT	CASSLNIEQPQHF
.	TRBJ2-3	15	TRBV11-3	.	TGTGCCAGCAGTCGGCTAGCGTATAGCACAGATACGCAGTATTTT	CASSRLAYSTDTQYF
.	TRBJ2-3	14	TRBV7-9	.	TGTGCCAGCTCAGCAAGCGGAAGCACAGATACGCAGTATTTT	CASSASGSTDTQYF
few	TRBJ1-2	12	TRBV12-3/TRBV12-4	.	TGTGCCAGCAGTCGCCCAGGGTATGGCTACACCTTC	CASSRPGYGYTF
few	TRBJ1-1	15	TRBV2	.	TGTGCCAGCAGTGAGGACAGCGCTATGAACACTGAAGCTTTCTTT	CASSEDSAMNTEAFF
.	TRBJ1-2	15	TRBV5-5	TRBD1	TGTGCCAGCAGCTTGGAGGGGGGACAGGTTTGGGGCTACACCTTC	CASSLEGGQVWGYTF
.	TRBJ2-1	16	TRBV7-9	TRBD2	TGTGCCAGCGGGTCCCCGCGGGAGCGAATCCCCAATGAGCAGTTCTTC	CASGSPRERIPNEQFF
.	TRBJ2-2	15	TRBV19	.	TGTGCCAGTAGTATAGACAGGGTTTTTTCCGGGGAGCTGTTTTTT	CASSIDRVFSGELFF
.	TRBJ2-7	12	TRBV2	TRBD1	TGTGCCAGCGACAGGGGTTCCCACGAGCAGTACTTC	CASDRGSHEQYF
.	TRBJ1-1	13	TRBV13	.	TGTGCCAGCAGCCTGCGGGGGAGAGTTGAAGCTTTCTTT	CASSLRGRVEAFF
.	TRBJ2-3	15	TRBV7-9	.	TGTGCCAGCAGCTTAGGAGGGCCGAACACAGATACGCAGTATTTT	CASSLGGPNTDTQYF
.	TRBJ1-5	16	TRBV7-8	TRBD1	TGTGCCAGCAGCAAGACAGGGAAGTATAGCAATCAGCCCCAGCATTTT	CASSKTGKYSNQPQHF
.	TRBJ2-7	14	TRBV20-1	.	TGCAGTGCTAGTCCTACAGGGACCTCCTCCGAGCAGTACTTC	CSASPTGTSSEQYF
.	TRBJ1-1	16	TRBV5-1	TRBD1	TGCGCCAGCAGTGTTAGTGGACAGGGCCTGAACACTGAAGCTTTCTTT	CASSVSGQGLNTEAFF
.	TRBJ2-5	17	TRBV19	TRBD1	TGTGCCAGTAGTTTCCGGGACAGGGGGCTTCGGGAAGAGACCCAGTACTTC	CASSFRDRGLREETQYF
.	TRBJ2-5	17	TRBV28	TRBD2	TGTGCCAGCAGTTTTTACGCGACTAGCGGGACCCAAGAGACCCAGTACTTC	CASSFYATSGTQETQYF
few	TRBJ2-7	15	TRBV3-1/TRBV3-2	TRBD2	TGTGCCAGCAGCTTCCCTAGCGGTAACTCCTACGAGCAGTACTTC	CASSFPSGNSYEQYF
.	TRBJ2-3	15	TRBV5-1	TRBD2	TGCGCCAGCAGCTTGAGGCTAGCGGGAGAGGATACGCAGTATTTT	CASSLRLAGEDTQYF
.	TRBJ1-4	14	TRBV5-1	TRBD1	TGCGCCAGCAGCATCGACAGGGGAAACGAAAAACTGTTTTTT	CASSIDRGNEKLFF
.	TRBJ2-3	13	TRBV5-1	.	TGCGCCAGCAGCTTCCCAGGGGAAGATACGCAGTATTTT	CASSFPGEDTQYF
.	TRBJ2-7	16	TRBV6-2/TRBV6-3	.	TGTGCCAGCAGTTACGGGTCCGGGACTGCACTATACGAGCAGTACTTC	CASSYGSGTALYEQYF